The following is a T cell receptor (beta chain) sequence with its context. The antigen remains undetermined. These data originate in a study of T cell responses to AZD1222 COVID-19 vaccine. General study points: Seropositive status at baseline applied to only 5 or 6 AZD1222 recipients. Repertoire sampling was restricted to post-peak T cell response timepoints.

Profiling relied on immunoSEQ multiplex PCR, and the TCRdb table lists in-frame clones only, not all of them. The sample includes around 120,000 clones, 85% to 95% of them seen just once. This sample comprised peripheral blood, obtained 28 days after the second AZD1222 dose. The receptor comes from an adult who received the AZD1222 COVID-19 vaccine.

The CDR3 region has the DNA TGTGCCAGCAGCGTAGTGGGGACAGGCGGGGAGCTGTTTTTT. Protein sequence: CASSVVGTGGELFF. The chain links TRBV9 to TRBJ2-2, with 8 bases identical to TRBD1. This CDR3 has 14 amino acids. The germline V gene encodes CDR1 SGDLS and CDR2 YYNGEE. V dropped 0 bases and J dropped 7; count of bases not matched to a gene: 2.